The rows below give T cell receptor beta chains drawn from one sample of a study of T cell repertoires in cytomegalovirus infection. One entry per CDR3 protein results from TCRdb running MiXCR on the reads. The sample includes 140,000 to 150,000 distinct CDR3 sequences, 25% to 35% of them seen just once. These receptors' targets are unknown. The source material was CD8+ T cells from cultured PBMCs, sampled from culture after CMV antigen stimulation. Every receptor here comes from a human donor in good health (CMV status not recorded). Some clones in this sample may be carry-over from other donors' samples. CDR3s include the opening cysteine and the closing phenylalanine or tryptophan. A D gene is named only where the DNA matches it firmly. Only some rows state a clone size, as once, few, many or a class for expanded clones.

cdr3_aa,cdr3_nt,clone_size,v_call,cdr3_length,d_call,j_call
CASSWGEGDVLTF,TGTGCCAGCAGCTGGGGGGAAGGGGACGTCCTGACTTTC,few,TRBV7-7,13,.,TRBJ2-6
CASSYSGGGPETQYF,TGTGCCAGCAGTTACTCTGGCGGGGGGCCGGAGACCCAGTACTTC,.,TRBV6-8,15,TRBD2,TRBJ2-5
CASSIVSYEQYF,TGTGCCAGTTCAATCGTGTCCTACGAGCAGTACTTC,few,TRBV6-1,12,.,TRBJ2-7
CASSPTSGGLGDEQFF,TGTGCCAGCAGCCCAACTAGCGGTGGGCTAGGGGATGAGCAGTTCTTC,few,TRBV6-2/TRBV6-3,16,TRBD2,TRBJ2-1
CASGLLGEETQYF,TGTGCCAGCGGTTTATTAGGGGAGGAGACCCAGTACTTC,.,TRBV27,13,.,TRBJ2-5
CASGLVHPNEQFF,TGTGCCAGCGGCTTAGTGCACCCCAATGAGCAGTTCTTC,once,TRBV7-6,13,.,TRBJ2-1
CAISGGSGYTIYF,TGTGCCATCAGTGGGGGATCCGGTTACACCATATATTTT,few,TRBV10-3,13,.,TRBJ1-3
CASSLVGAGDGYTF,TGTGCCAGCAGCTTAGTGGGTGCAGGGGATGGCTACACCTTC,.,TRBV5-5,14,.,TRBJ1-2
CASKGPSGTQYF,TGTGCCAGCAAGGGCCCAAGCGGGACCCAGTACTTC,few,TRBV27,12,.,TRBJ2-5
CASSSGSGNQPQHF,TGTGCCAGCAGTTCCGGCAGCGGCAATCAGCCCCAGCATTTT,.,TRBV27,14,.,TRBJ1-5
CASSFRGGGEQYF,TGTGCCAGCAGCTTCAGGGGAGGCGGCGAGCAGTACTTC,many,TRBV7-8,13,.,TRBJ2-7
CASRLRDTKETQYF,TGTGCCAGCAGGCTTCGGGACACCAAAGAGACCCAGTACTTC,.,TRBV6-5,14,.,TRBJ2-5
CASSSVNTEAFF,TGTGCCAGCAGTTCTGTGAACACTGAAGCTTTCTTT,few,TRBV12-3/TRBV12-4,12,.,TRBJ1-1
CASSFTGPLNIQYF,TGTGCCAGCAGCTTCACAGGGCCACTCAACATTCAGTACTTC,.,TRBV7-2,14,.,TRBJ2-4
CASSHGGRGEQFF,TGTGCCAGCAGCCATGGGGGTCGGGGCGAGCAGTTCTTC,.,TRBV7-2,13,.,TRBJ2-1
CASSLGTPHSGNTIYF,TGTGCCAGCAGCCTAGGGACGCCCCACTCTGGAAACACCATATATTTT,.,TRBV12-3/TRBV12-4,16,.,TRBJ1-3
CASSFDGIQPQHF,TGTGCCAGCAGCTTCGACGGTATTCAGCCCCAGCATTTT,many,TRBV7-8,13,.,TRBJ1-5
CASSPAGHNEQFF,TGCGCCAGCAGCCCGGCCGGGCACAATGAGCAGTTCTTC,few,TRBV4-1,13,.,TRBJ2-1
CATSIGTDYGYTF,TGTGCCACCAGTATCGGGACAGATTATGGCTACACCTTC,once,TRBV24-1,13,TRBD1,TRBJ1-2
CASSSDRGSEAFF,TGTGCCAGCAGCTCCGACAGGGGCTCTGAAGCTTTCTTT,many,TRBV7-6,13,TRBD1,TRBJ1-1
CASNLEGGRTTNEKLFF,TGTGCCAGCAACCTGGAGGGGGGGCGGACAACTAATGAAAAACTGTTTTTT,many,TRBV6-6,17,.,TRBJ1-4
CASSLGGYTDTQYF,TGTGCCAGCAGCTTAGGAGGGTACACAGATACGCAGTATTTT,many,TRBV7-2,14,.,TRBJ2-3
CASLNQDSPTNYGYTF,TGTGCCAGCCTGAACCAGGACAGCCCTACTAACTATGGCTACACCTTC,few,TRBV6-6,16,.,TRBJ1-2
CASTTYLGNTEAFF,TGTGCCAGCACCACTTACTTGGGAAACACTGAAGCTTTCTTT,.,TRBV11-1,14,.,TRBJ1-1